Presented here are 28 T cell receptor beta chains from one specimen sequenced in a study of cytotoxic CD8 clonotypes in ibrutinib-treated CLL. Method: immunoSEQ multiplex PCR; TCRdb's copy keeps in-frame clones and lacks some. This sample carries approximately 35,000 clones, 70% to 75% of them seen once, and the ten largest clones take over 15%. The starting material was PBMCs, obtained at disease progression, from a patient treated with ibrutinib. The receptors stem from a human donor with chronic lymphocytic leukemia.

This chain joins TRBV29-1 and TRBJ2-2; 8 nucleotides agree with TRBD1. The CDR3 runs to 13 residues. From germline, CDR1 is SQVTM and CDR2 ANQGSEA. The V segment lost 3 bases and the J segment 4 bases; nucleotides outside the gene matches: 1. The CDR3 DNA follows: TGCAGCGTTGACAGGGGGCGCACCGGGGAGCTGTTTTTT. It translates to CSVDRGRTGELFF.

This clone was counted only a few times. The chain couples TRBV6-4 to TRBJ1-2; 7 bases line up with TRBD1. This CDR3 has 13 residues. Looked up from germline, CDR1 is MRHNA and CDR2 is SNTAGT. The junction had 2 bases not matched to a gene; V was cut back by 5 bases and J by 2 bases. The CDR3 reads CASSRGQNYGYTF. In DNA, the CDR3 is TGTGCCAGCAGTAGGGGGCAGAACTATGGCTACACCTTC.

The CDR3 sequence is CASSLEGGRGHEQYF. The CDR3, as DNA: TGCGCCAGCAGCTTGGAAGGGGGCAGGGGCCACGAGCAGTACTTC. This chain uses TRBV5-1 with TRBJ2-7, with 7 positions matching TRBD1. Germline V gene data show CDR1 as SGHRS and CDR2 as YFSETQ. V shed 0 bases, J shed 5 bases, and the junction held 8 bases outside the gene matches. CDR3 length: 15 residues.

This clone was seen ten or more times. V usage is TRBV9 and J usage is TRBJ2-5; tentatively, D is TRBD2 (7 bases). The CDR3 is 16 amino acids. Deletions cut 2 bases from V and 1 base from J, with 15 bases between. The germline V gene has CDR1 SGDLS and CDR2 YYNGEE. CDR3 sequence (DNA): TGTGCCAGCAGCGTCGACACAGGGAGGGCCCAAGAGACCCAGTACTTC. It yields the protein CASSVDTGRAQETQYF.

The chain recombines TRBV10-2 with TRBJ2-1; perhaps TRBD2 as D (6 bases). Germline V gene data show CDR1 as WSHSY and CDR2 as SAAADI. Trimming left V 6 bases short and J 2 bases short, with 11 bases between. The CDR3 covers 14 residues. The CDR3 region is CASSGTWTYNEQFF. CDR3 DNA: TGCGCCAGCAGCGGGACTTGGACCTACAATGAGCAGTTCTTC.

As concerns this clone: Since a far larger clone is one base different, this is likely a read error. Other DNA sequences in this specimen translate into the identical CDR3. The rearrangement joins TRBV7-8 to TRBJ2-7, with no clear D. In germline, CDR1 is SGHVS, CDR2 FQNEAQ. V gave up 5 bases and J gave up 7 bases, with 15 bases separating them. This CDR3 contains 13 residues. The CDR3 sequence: CASSQALRWEQYF. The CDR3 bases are TGTGCCAGCAGCCAAGCCTTAAGGTGGGAGCAGTACTTC.

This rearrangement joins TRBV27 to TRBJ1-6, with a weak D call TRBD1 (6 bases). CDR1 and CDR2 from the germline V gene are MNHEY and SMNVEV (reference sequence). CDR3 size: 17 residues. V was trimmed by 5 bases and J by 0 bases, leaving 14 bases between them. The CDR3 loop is CASSTRTGRSYNSPLHF. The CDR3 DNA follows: TGTGCCAGCAGTACCCGAACAGGGCGCTCCTATAATTCACCCCTCCACTTT.

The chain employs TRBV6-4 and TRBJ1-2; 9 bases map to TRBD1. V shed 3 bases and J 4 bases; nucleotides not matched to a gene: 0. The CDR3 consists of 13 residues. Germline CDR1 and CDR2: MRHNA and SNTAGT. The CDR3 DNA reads TGTGCCAGCAGTGAGGACAGGGGCTATGGCTACACCTTC. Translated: CASSEDRGYGYTF.

The chain's CDR3 is CASSLEQGLGAYGYTF. As DNA, the CDR3 is TGCGCCAGCAGCTTGGAACAGGGACTCGGGGCCTATGGCTACACCTTC. The chain employs TRBV5-1 and TRBJ1-2, with D tentatively TRBD1 (6 bases). The ends were cut back, 0 bases at V and 4 bases at J, with 16 bases in the middle. This CDR3 is built from 16 residues. CDR1 is SGHRS and CDR2 is YFSETQ in the germline V gene. The variable domain in full, completed from reference TRBV5-1 and TRBJ1-2, reads KAGVTQTPRYLIKTRGQQVTLSCSPISGHRSVSWYQQTPGQGLQFLFEYFSETQRNKGNFPGRFSGRQFSNSRSEMNVSTLELGDSALYLCASSLEQGLGAYGYTFGSGTRLTVV.

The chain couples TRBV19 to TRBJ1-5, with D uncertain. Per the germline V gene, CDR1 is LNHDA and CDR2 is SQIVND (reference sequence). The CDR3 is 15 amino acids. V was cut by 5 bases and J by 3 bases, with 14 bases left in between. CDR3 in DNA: TGTGCCAGTAGTTATCCTGGACGGACCAATCAGCCCCAGCATTTT. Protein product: CASSYPGRTNQPQHF.

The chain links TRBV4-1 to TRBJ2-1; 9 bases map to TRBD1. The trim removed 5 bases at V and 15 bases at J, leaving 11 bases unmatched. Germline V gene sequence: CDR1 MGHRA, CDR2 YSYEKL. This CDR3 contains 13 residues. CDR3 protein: CASSDRLGQGLFF. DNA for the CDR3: TGCGCCAGCAGCGATAGGCTGGGACAGGGTCTGTTCTTC.

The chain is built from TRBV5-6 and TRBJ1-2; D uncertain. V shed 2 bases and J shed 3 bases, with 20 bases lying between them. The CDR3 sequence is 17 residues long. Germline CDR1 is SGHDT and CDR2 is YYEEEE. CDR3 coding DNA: TGTGCCAGCAGCTTCTTTGACCCGACCCCAAGGGACTATGGCTACACCTTC. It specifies CASSFFDPTPRDYGYTF.

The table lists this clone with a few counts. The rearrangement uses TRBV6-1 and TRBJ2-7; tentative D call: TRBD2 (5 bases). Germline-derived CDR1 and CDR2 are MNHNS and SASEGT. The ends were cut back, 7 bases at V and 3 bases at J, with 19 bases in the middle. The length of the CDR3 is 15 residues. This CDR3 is CASTIRGIPYYEQYF. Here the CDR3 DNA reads TGTGCCAGCACAATTCGGGGTATCCCCTACTACGAGCAGTACTTC.

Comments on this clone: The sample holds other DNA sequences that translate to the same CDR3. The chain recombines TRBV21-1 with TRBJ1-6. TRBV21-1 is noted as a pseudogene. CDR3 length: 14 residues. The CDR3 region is CASALGTRDSPLHF. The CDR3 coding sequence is TGTGCCAGCGCTCTAGGGACGCGTGATTCACCCCTCCATTTT.

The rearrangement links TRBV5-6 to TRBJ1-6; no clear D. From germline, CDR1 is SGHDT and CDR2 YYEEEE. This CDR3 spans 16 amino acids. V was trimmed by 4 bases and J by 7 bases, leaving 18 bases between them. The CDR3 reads CASSHPQGGGNSPLHF. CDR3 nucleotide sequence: TGTGCCAGCAGCCATCCACAAGGAGGTGGGAATTCACCCCTCCACTTT.

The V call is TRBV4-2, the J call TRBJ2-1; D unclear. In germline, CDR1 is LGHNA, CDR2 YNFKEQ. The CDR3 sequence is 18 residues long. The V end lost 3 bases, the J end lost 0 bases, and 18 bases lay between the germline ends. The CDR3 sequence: CASSQVARGPSSYNEQFF. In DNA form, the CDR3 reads TGTGCCAGCAGCCAGGTCGCGCGTGGGCCCAGCTCCTACAATGAGCAGTTCTTC.

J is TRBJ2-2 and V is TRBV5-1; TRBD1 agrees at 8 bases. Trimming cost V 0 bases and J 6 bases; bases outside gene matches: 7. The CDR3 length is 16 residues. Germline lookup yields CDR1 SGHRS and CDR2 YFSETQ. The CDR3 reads CASSLGGQESAGELFF. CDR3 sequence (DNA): TGCGCCAGCAGCTTGGGGGGACAGGAAAGTGCCGGGGAGCTGTTTTTT. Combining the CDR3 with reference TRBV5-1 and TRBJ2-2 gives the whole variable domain KAGVTQTPRYLIKTRGQQVTLSCSPISGHRSVSWYQQTPGQGLQFLFEYFSETQRNKGNFPGRFSGRQFSNSRSEMNVSTLELGDSALYLCASSLGGQESAGELFFGEGSRLTVL.

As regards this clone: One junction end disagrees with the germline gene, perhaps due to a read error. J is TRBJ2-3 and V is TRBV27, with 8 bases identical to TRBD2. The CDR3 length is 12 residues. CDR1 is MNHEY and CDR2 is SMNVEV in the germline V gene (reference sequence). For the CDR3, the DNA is TGTGCCAGCAGTTTATCGTCTAGCGGGTGGTCCTTT. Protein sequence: CASSLSSSGWSF.

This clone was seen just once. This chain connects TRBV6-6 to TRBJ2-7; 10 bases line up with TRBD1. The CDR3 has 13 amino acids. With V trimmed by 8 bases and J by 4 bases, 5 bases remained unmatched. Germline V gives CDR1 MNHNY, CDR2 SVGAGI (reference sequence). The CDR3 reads CASFRGQGYEQYF. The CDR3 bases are TGTGCCAGCTTCAGGGGACAGGGGTACGAGCAGTACTTC.

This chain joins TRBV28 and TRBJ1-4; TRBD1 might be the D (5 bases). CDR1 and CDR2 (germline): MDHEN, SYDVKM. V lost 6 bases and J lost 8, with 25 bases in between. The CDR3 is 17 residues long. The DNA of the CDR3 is TGTGCCAGCAGCCTCGGGACGCAAAGAGTGGTAAAGGAAAAACTGTTTTTT. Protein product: CASSLGTQRVVKEKLFF.

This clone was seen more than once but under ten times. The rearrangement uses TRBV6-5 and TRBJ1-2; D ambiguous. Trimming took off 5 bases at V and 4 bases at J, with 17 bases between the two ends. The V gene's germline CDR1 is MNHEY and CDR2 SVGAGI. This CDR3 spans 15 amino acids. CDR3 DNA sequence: TGTGCCAGCAGTCCCGCAGGACCGTACGGCTATGGCTACACCTTC. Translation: CASSPAGPYGYGYTF.

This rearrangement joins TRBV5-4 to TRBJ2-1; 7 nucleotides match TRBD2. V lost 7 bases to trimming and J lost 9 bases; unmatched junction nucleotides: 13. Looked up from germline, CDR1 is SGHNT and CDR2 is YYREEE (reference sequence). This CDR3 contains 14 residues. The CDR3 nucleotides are TGTGCCAGCTCCCTAAGGGCCCAGCGGGGTGAGCAGTTCTTC. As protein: CASSLRAQRGEQFF.

The CDR3 loop is CASRRTDSNQPQHF. Written as DNA, the CDR3 is TGTGCCAGTAGAAGGACGGATAGCAATCAGCCCCAGCATTTT. The J gene is TRBJ1-5, the V gene TRBV19; D is ambiguous. Germline V lookup: CDR1 LNHDA, CDR2 SQIVND (reference sequence). The CDR3 has 14 amino acids. Trimming left V 6 bases short and J 0 bases short, with 9 bases between.

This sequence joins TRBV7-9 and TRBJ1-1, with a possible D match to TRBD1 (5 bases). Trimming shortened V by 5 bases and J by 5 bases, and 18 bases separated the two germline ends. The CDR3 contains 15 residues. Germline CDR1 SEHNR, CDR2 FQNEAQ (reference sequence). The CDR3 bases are TGTGCCAGCAGCCCGAGGGGTTCGCCGGGGACTGAAGCTTTCTTT. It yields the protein CASSPRGSPGTEAFF.

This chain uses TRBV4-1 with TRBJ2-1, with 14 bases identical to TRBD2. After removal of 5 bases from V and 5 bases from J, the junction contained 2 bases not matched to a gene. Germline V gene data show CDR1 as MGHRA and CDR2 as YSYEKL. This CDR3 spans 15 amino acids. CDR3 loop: CASSLTSGGDNEQFF. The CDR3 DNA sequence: TGCGCCAGCAGCTTGACTAGCGGGGGGGACAATGAGCAGTTCTTC.

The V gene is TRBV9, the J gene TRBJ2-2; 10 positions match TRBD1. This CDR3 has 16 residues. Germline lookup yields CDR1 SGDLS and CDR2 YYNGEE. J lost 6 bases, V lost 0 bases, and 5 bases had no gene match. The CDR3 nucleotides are TGTGCCAGCAGCGTAGGGACAGGGGGAATATCCGGGGAGCTGTTTTTT. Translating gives CASSVGTGGISGELFF.

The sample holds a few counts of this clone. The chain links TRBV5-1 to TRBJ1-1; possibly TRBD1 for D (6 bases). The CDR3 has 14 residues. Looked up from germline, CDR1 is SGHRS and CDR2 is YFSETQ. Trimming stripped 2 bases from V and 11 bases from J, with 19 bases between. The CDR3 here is CASSLTGSGEGAFF. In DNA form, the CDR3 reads TGCGCCAGCAGCTTAACAGGGAGCGGCGAAGGGGCTTTCTTT.

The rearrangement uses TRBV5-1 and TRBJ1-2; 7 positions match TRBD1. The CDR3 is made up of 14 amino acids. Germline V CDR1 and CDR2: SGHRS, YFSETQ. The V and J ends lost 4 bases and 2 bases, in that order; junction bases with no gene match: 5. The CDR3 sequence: CASSPTGSNYGYTF. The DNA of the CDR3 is TGCGCCAGCAGCCCGACAGGGAGCAACTATGGCTACACCTTC.